The T cell receptor beta chain under discussion was sequenced for a study of regulatory dendritic cells for organ transplantation. Assay: immunoSEQ multiplex PCR; the TCRdb copy retains only in-frame clones and omits some. The table has 12,000 or so clones, about 60% seen once; the top ten hold roughly 1.2%. Allogeneic regulatory or mature dendritic cells were co-cultured for 5 days with CFSE-labeled sorted T cells at 1:10. CD4+ or CD8+ T cells were sorted as naive CD45RA+ or memory CD45RO+. Study results and limitations: Memory T cells were less diverse than naive, with memory CD8+ most oligoclonal. Alloreactive memory CD8+ T cell pools varied considerably between individuals. Memory CD8+ clonal expansion seemed more limited with regulatory than mature dendritic cells.

With regard to this clone: Its antigen is unknown.

V was cut by 5 bases and J by 2 bases, with 12 bases left in between. CDR1 LNHDA and CDR2 SQIVND come from the germline V gene (reference sequence). This CDR3 region has 15 residues. Sequenced input: naive CD8+ T cells from blood cultured with dendritic cells. Subset in this sample: CD45RA+ naive T cells. This chain links TRBV19 with TRBJ2-2, with D tentatively TRBD1 (6 bases). This TCR came from a human donor in good health. CDR3 in amino acids: CASSVGQLNTGELFF. The CDR3 DNA follows: TGTGCCAGTAGTGTCGGACAGCTCAACACCGGGGAGCTGTTTTTT. The full variable domain, its missing parts supplied by reference TRBV19 and TRBJ2-2, is DGGITQSPKYLFRKEGQNVTLSCEQNLNHDAMYWYRQDPGQGLRLIYYSQIVNDFQKGDIAEGYSVSREKKESFPLTVTSAQKNPTAFYLCASSVGQLNTGELFFGEGSRLTVL.